Detailed here is one TCR beta chain. There were TCR beta CDR3 regions amplified from RNA transcripts. The HTBI primer set was used in a first-round RT-PCR of the TCR CDR3. TCRdb used MiXCR to reprocess the multiplex PCR reads, holding one entry per CDR3 protein. The profile shows approximately 530,000 distinct CDR3 sequences, 15% to 20% of them singletons. The data originate from a study of T cells in Graves' hyperthyroidism and ophthalmopathy. A NOSPECS grade of at least 4, a Clinical Activity Score of at least 3 and duration under 3 months were recorded in ophthalmopathy patients. Germline CDR1 is LNHNV and CDR2 is YYDKDF (reference sequence). The V and J ends lost 6 bases and 3 bases respectively, with 12 bases between them. This CDR3 is built from 13 residues.

Material for sequencing was blood. The gene calls are TRBV15 and TRBJ2-7; perhaps TRBD1 as D (5 bases). The clonotype comes from a man between 35 and 55 years old with Graves' ophthalmopathy. CDR3 sequence reads: CATSHGADYEQYF. The CDR3 DNA reads TGTGCCACCAGTCATGGGGCGGACTACGAGCAGTACTTC.